The clone carrying this T cell receptor (beta chain) was picked up one time. Its antigen remains unidentified. Though probably carrying unrecorded immune exposures, donors were nominally healthy at sampling. The PCR ran on 60 Vbeta and 13 Jbeta primers. Assay used: immunoSEQ multiplex PCR; TCRdb lists only in-frame clones, some missing. The sample yields 200,000 to 250,000 clones, around 73% seen once. The CDR3 loop spans 16 amino acids. Germline V gene lookup returns CDR1 SQVTM and CDR2 ANQGSEA. V was pared by 1 base and J by 5 bases, with 12 bases of the junction left unmatched. The data derive from a study of cytomegalovirus exposure and HLA in healthy donors. Study results and caveats: Upon later analysis, TCR association rates were observed to vary by HLA locus, being highest for DRB1 and lowest for HLA-C. Analysis was carried out at a later point, and it linked a missense DCLRE1C variant to TCR beta V- and J-gene trimming. Looking again later, the authors saw that most CMV-associated TCR beta chains seemed HLA-restricted.

The V call is TRBV29-1, the J call TRBJ2-7; 9 nucleotides align to TRBD1. Sample: PBMCs. The source of this sequence is a woman under 40 in good health and CMV-seronegative. The CDR3: CSVEGGGNRGRDEQYF. CDR3 DNA: TGCAGCGTTGAAGGTGGAGGAAACAGGGGGCGCGACGAGCAGTACTTC.